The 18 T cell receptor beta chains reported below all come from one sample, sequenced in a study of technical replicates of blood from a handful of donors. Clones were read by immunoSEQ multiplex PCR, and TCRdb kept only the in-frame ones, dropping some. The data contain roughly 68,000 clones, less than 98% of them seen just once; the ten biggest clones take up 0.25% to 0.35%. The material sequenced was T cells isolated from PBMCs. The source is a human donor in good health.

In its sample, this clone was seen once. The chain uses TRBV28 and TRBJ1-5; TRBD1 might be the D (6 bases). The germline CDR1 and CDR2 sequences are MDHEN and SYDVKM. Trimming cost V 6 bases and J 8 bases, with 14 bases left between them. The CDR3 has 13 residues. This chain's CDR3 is CASRGTPPKPQHF. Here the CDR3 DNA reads TGTGCCAGCAGGGGGACACCGCCGAAGCCCCAGCATTTT.

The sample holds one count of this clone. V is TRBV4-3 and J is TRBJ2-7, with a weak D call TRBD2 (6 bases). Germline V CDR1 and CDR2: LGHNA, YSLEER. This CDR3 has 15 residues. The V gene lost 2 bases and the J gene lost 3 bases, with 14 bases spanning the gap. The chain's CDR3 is CASSQFEGLHYEQYF. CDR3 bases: TGCGCCAGCAGCCAATTTGAGGGACTCCACTACGAGCAGTACTTC.

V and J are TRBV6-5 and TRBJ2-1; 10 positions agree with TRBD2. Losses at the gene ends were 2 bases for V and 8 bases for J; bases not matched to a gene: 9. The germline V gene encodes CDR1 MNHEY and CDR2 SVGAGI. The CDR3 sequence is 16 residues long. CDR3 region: CASSYAASGSLYEQFF. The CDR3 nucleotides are TGTGCCAGCAGTTACGCGGCTAGCGGGAGTCTCTATGAGCAGTTCTTC.

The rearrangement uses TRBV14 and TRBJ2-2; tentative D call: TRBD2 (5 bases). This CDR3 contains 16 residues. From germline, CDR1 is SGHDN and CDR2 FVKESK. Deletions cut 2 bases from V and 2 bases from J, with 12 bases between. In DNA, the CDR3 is TGTGCCAGCAGCCAAATCGCGGGTCCTAACACCGGGGAGCTGTTTTTT. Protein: CASSQIAGPNTGELFF.

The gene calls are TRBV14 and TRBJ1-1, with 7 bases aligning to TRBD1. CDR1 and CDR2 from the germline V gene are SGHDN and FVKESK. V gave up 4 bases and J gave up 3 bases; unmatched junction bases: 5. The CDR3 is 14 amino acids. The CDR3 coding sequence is TGTGCCAGCAGCCTAAACAGGGGAGACACTGAAGCTTTCTTT. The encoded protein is CASSLNRGDTEAFF.

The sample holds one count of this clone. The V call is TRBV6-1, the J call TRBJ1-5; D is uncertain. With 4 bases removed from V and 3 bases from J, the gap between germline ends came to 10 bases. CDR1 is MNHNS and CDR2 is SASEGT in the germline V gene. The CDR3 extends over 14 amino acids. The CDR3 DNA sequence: TGTGCCAGCAGTGGCGGCAGATCCAATCAGCCCCAGCATTTT. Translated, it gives CASSGGRSNQPQHF.

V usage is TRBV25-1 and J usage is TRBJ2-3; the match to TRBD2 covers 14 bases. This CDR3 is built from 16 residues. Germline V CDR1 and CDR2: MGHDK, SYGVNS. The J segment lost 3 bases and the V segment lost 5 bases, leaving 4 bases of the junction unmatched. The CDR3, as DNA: TGTGCCAGCAGTAGAAGGACTAGCGGGAGGACAGATACGCAGTATTTT. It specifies CASSRRTSGRTDTQYF.

The CDR3 bases are TGTGCCAGCAGCGTAGCAGGTCTTATTACTGAAGCTTTCTTT. Translating gives CASSVAGLITEAFF. The chain combines TRBV9 with TRBJ1-1; D gene unclear. V lost 0 bases and J lost 5, with 11 bases in between. The length of the CDR3 is 14 residues. CDR1 and CDR2 from the germline V gene are SGDLS and YYNGEE.

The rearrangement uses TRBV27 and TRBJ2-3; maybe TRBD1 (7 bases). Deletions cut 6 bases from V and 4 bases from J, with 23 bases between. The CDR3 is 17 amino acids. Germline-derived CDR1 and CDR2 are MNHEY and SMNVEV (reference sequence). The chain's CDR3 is CASRPPGAGQDPDTQYF. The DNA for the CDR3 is TGTGCCAGCAGGCCGCCGGGGGCAGGACAGGACCCAGATACGCAGTATTTT.

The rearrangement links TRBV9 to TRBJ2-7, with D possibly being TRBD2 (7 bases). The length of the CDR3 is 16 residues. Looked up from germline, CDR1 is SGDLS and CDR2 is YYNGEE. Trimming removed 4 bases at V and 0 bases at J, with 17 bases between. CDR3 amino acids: CASSPRGGLGSYEQYF. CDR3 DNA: TGTGCCAGCAGCCCCCGCGGGGGCTTGGGCTCCTACGAGCAGTACTTC.

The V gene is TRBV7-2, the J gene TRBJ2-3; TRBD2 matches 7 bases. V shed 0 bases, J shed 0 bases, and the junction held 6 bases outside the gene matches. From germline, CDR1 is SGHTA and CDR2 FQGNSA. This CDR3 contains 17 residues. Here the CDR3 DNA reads TGTGCCAGCAGCTTAGCAAGAGCGGGACCCAGCACAGATACGCAGTATTTT. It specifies CASSLARAGPSTDTQYF.

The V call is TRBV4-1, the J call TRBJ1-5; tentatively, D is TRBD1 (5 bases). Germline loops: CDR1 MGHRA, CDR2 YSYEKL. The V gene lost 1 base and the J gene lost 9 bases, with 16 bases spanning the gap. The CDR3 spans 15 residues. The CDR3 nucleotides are TGCGCCAGCAGCCAAGGTCAGGGTGGGGCAGGGCCCCAGCATTTT. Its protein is CASSQGQGGAGPQHF.

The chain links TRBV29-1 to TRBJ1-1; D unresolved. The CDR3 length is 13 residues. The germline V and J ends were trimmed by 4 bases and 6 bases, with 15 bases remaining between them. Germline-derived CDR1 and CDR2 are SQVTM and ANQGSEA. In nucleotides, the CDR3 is TGCAGCGTTGTTGCTTTCGCCAGTGCTGAAGCTTTCTTT. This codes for CSVVAFASAEAFF.

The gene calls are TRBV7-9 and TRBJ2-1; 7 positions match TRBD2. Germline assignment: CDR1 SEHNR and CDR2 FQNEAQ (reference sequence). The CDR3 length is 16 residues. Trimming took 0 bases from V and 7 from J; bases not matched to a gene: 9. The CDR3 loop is CASSLAGGPVGNEQFF. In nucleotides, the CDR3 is TGTGCCAGCAGCTTAGCGGGAGGGCCTGTAGGTAATGAGCAGTTCTTC.

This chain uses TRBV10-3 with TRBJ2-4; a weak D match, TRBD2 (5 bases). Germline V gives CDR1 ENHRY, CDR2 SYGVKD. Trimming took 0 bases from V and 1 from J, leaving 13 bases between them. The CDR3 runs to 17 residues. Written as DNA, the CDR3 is TGTGCCATCAGTGAGTCGCGTGGCGGGTGGGCCAAAAACATTCAGTACTTC. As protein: CAISESRGGWAKNIQYF.

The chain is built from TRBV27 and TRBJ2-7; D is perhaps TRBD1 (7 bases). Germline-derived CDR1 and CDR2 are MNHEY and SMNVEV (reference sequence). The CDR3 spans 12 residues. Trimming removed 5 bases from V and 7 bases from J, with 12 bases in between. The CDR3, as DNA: TGTGCCAGCAGTCCAGGGGGGAAAGAGCAGTACTTC. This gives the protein CASSPGGKEQYF.

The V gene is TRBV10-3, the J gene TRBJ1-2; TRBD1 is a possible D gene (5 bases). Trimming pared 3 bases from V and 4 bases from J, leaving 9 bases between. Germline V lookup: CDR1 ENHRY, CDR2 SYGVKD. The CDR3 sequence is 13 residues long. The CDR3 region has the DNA TGTGCCATCAGTGACCCGGGACTCTATGGCTACACCTTC. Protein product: CAISDPGLYGYTF.

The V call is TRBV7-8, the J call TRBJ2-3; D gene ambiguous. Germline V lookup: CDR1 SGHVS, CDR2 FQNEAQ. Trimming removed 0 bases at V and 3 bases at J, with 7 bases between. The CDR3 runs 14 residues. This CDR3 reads CASSLAPGTDTQYF. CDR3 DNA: TGTGCCAGCAGCTTAGCCCCCGGGACAGATACGCAGTATTTT. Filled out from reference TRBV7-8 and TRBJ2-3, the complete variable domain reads GAGVSQSPRYKVAKRGQDVALRCDPISGHVSLFWYQQALGQGPEFLTYFQNEAQLDKSGLPSDRFFAERPEGSVSTLKIQRTQQEDSAVYLCASSLAPGTDTQYFGPGTRLTVL.